The rows below give T cell receptor beta chains drawn from one sample of a study of blood T cell repertoires in COVID-19. Here immunoSEQ multiplex PCR was the method, and the copy in TCRdb shows in-frame clones only, minus some. The sample records roughly 100,000 clones, roughly nine tenths being singletons. Sample: peripheral blood. The receptors here all came from a woman between 50 and 59 years old with COVID-19, enrolled during active disease. Each CDR3 is given with its conserved first and last residue. D genes are given only for firm matches. For some rows the clone size is stated as once, few or many, or as a class when expanded; others skip it.

J gene: TRBJ1-2
V gene: TRBV6-1
D gene: TRBD1
clone size: few
CDR3 DNA: TGTGCCAGCAGTGAAAGTGGGACAGGGGCCCGGGGCTACACCTTC
CDR3 protein: CASSESGTGARGYTF

J gene: TRBJ1-3
V gene: TRBV6-1
D gene: -
clone size: -
CDR3 DNA: TGTGCCAGCAGTGAAGGTTTATCTGGAAACACCATATATTTT
CDR3 protein: CASSEGLSGNTIYF

J gene: TRBJ2-3
V gene: TRBV6-2/TRBV6-3
D gene: -
clone size: -
CDR3 DNA: TGTGCCAGCAGTCAGTCGGGGGATACGCAGTATTTT
CDR3 protein: CASSQSGDTQYF

J gene: TRBJ2-3
V gene: TRBV6-6
D gene: -
clone size: -
CDR3 DNA: TGTGCCAGCAGTTACCCCGGAGGAAATACGCAGTATTTT
CDR3 protein: CASSYPGGNTQYF

J gene: TRBJ2-2
V gene: TRBV4-2
D gene: TRBD2
clone size: -
CDR3 DNA: TGTGCCAGCAGCCAGAGACTAGCGGGGGGCCGGACGAACACCGGGGAGCTGTTTTTT
CDR3 protein: CASSQRLAGGRTNTGELFF

J gene: TRBJ2-6
V gene: TRBV4-3
D gene: -
clone size: -
CDR3 DNA: TGCGCCAGCAGCCAAGGAGGGGGTTCCGGGGCCAACGTCCTGACTTTC
CDR3 protein: CASSQGGGSGANVLTF

J gene: TRBJ2-7
V gene: TRBV4-1
D gene: -
clone size: -
CDR3 DNA: TGCGCCAGCAGCCATCGGTCGGGGGATAACTCCTACGAGCAGTACTTC
CDR3 protein: CASSHRSGDNSYEQYF

J gene: TRBJ2-5
V gene: TRBV12-5
D gene: -
clone size: -
CDR3 DNA: TGTGCTAGTGGTTCGGGGGTTCCAGAGACCCAGTACTTC
CDR3 protein: CASGSGVPETQYF

J gene: TRBJ1-2
V gene: TRBV15
D gene: TRBD1
clone size: -
CDR3 DNA: TGTGCCACCAGCAGAGATCCCGCGGGGGACAGGGTTGGCTATGGCTACACCTTC
CDR3 protein: CATSRDPAGDRVGYGYTF

J gene: TRBJ2-2
V gene: TRBV12-3/TRBV12-4
D gene: -
clone size: -
CDR3 DNA: TGTGCCACCCACGACTCCACCGGGGAGCTGTTTTTT
CDR3 protein: CATHDSTGELFF

J gene: TRBJ2-7
V gene: TRBV10-3
D gene: -
clone size: -
CDR3 DNA: TGTGCCATCAGTGAAAGGGGGTTTGGCGACGAGCAGTACTTC
CDR3 protein: CAISERGFGDEQYF

J gene: TRBJ2-1
V gene: TRBV12-3/TRBV12-4
D gene: -
clone size: -
CDR3 DNA: TGTGCCAGCAGTCTTGGACAGCAAAATGAGCAGTTCTTC
CDR3 protein: CASSLGQQNEQFF

J gene: TRBJ2-7
V gene: TRBV5-1
D gene: -
clone size: -
CDR3 DNA: TGCGCCAGCAGCTTGGGATGGGGCGGGACGGTATCCTACGAGCAGTACTTC
CDR3 protein: CASSLGWGGTVSYEQYF

J gene: TRBJ1-5
V gene: TRBV6-6
D gene: TRBD1
clone size: once
CDR3 DNA: TGTGCCAGCAGTTACGGGCAGGGGGACAATCAGCCCCAGCATTTT
CDR3 protein: CASSYGQGDNQPQHF

J gene: TRBJ1-6
V gene: TRBV28
D gene: -
clone size: few
CDR3 DNA: TGTGCCAGCAGTTCCGAGGGACTGAATAATTCACCCCTCCACTTT
CDR3 protein: CASSSEGLNNSPLHF

J gene: TRBJ2-1
V gene: TRBV29-1
D gene: TRBD2
clone size: -
CDR3 DNA: TGCAGCGTTGTTAGCGGGGGTGGAAATGAGCAGTTCTTC
CDR3 protein: CSVVSGGGNEQFF

J gene: TRBJ2-5
V gene: TRBV10-2
D gene: TRBD2
clone size: -
CDR3 DNA: TGCGCCAGCAGTGAGTCGACTCAGCGGGGGGGCCAAGAGACCCAGTACTTC
CDR3 protein: CASSESTQRGGQETQYF

J gene: TRBJ2-5
V gene: TRBV2
D gene: TRBD2
clone size: -
CDR3 DNA: TGTGCCAGCAGTACCTGGCGGGGGGAGACCCAGTACTTC
CDR3 protein: CASSTWRGETQYF

J gene: TRBJ2-1
V gene: TRBV4-1
D gene: -
clone size: -
CDR3 DNA: TGCGCCAGCAGCCTGGAGCTAGCGCCCTACAATGAGCAGTTCTTC
CDR3 protein: CASSLELAPYNEQFF

J gene: TRBJ1-4
V gene: TRBV6-5
D gene: -
clone size: -
CDR3 DNA: TGTGCCAGCAAAAGTCCAGGAAAAGGTGAAAAACTGTTTTTT
CDR3 protein: CASKSPGKGEKLFF

J gene: TRBJ2-5
V gene: TRBV3-1/TRBV3-2
D gene: TRBD2
clone size: -
CDR3 DNA: TGTGCCAGCAGCCAAGCGGCGGGGGGGCCGGAGACCCAGTACTTC
CDR3 protein: CASSQAAGGPETQYF

J gene: TRBJ2-3
V gene: TRBV19
D gene: TRBD1
clone size: few
CDR3 DNA: TGTGCCAGTAGTGGGACAGGGCAAGATACGCAGTATTTT
CDR3 protein: CASSGTGQDTQYF

J gene: TRBJ1-3
V gene: TRBV7-3
D gene: TRBD1
clone size: medium-sized
CDR3 DNA: TGTGCCAGCAGCCGTGGACAGGGCTACTCTGGAAACACCATATATTTT
CDR3 protein: CASSRGQGYSGNTIYF

J gene: TRBJ2-2
V gene: TRBV10-1
D gene: -
clone size: -
CDR3 DNA: TGCGCCAGCAGTCCGGTCGCCCCGGGCGGGGAGCTGTTTTTT
CDR3 protein: CASSPVAPGGELFF